The entry that follows covers one T cell receptor (beta chain) sequence. The data originate from a study of blood T cell repertoires in COVID-19. For the study at large: Italy, Spain and the United States were the sources of the convalescent and acute COVID-19 samples.

Here immunoSEQ multiplex PCR was the method, and the copy in TCRdb shows in-frame clones only, minus some. Of fewer than 600,000 clones in the sample, roughly 90% were seen once. This clonotype was sampled from a woman aged 40 to 50 who had recovered from COVID-19. The material sequenced was PBMCs or T cells enriched from blood (not recorded which).

The CDR3 sequence is CASSARLAGVGGSSYNEQFF. In DNA form, the CDR3 reads TGTGCCAGCAGCGCCCGATTAGCGGGAGTAGGGGGCAGCTCCTACAATGAGCAGTTCTTC. V and J are TRBV9 and TRBJ2-1, with TRBD2 identical over 9 bases. Germline CDR1 SGDLS, CDR2 YYNGEE. J lost 0 bases, V lost 3 bases, and 16 bases had no gene match. The CDR3 consists of 20 residues.